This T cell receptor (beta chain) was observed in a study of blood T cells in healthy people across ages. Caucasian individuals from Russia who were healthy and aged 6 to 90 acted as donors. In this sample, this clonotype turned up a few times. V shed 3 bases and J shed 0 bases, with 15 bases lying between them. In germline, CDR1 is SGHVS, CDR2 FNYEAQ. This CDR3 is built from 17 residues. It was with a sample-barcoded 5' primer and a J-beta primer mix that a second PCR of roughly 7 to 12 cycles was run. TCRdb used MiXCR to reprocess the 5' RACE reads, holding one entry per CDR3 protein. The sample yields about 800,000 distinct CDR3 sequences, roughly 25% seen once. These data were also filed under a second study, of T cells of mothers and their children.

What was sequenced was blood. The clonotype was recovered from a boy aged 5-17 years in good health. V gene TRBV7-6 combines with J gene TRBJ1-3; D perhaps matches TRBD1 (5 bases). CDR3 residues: CASSLAGTAVSGNTIYF. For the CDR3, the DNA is TGTGCCAGCAGCTTGGCCGGGACGGCAGTCTCTGGAAACACCATATATTTT.